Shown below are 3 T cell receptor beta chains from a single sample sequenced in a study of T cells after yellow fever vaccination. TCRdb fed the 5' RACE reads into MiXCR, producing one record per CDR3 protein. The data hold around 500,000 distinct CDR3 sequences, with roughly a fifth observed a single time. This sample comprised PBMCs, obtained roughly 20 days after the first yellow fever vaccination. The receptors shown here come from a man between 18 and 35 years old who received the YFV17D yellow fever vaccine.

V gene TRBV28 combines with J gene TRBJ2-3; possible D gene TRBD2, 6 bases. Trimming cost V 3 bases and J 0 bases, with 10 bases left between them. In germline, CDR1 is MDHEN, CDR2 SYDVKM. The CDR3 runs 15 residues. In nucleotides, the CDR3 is TGTGCCAGCAGTTTGGAAGGGACTAGCACAGATACGCAGTATTTT. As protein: CASSLEGTSTDTQYF.

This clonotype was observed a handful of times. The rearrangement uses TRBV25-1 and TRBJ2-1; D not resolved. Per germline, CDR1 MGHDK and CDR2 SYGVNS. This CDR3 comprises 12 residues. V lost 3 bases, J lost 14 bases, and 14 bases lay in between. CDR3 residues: CASSDKKATEFF. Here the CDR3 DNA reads TGTGCCAGCAGTGATAAGAAGGCAACGGAGTTCTTC.

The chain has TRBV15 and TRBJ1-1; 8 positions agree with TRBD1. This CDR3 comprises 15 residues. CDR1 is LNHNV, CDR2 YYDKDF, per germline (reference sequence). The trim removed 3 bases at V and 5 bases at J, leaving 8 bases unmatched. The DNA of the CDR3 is TGTGCCACCAGCAGGACAGGGGCGCGTGGGACTGAAGCTTTCTTT. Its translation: CATSRTGARGTEAFF.